Sequencing of this TCR beta chain was carried out in a study of regulatory and conventional T cells in RAG deficiency (dated by TCRdb to about 2017). For the study in its entirety: High-throughput TCR beta sequencing was used to compare the diversity and composition of the Treg, conventional CD4+ and CD8+ T cell repertoires of RAG-deficient patients with those of healthy controls. Study-wide conclusions, independent of this receptor: RAG-deficient patients showed markedly lower Shannon entropy and higher Simpson indices than control T-cell subpopulations. All patient T-cell subsets had shorter CDR3 lengths; Omenn syndrome patients showed >85% Treg-Tconv repertoire overlap at nucleotide and amino acid level. Rather than being bona fide Treg cells, the sorted CD25-high CD127-low cells in Omenn syndrome patients may represent peripherally activated cells. Some T-cell subset analyses were not performed for some subjects. Unique TCR beta sequences from Treg cells were around 100-fold fewer in Omenn syndrome and CID/AS patients than controls, versus around 10-fold for other subsets.

In its sample, this clone was seen once. This receptor's antigen is unknown. No clone much larger than this one lies a single base away; base qualities are absent. The CDR3 measures 15 amino acids from cysteine to phenylalanine. The only DNA kept is the CDR3, 45 bases in frame from the first base. From V the trimming removes 3 bases and from J it removes 2 bases, while the gene matches leave 1 base of the junction unaccounted for. The germline V gene supplies CDR1 SGHTS and CDR2 YDEGEE. Before genomic DNA was extracted, conventional CD4+ T cells were isolated from blood as CD25-low CD127-high cells. Roughly eight healthy control donors served as the comparison group for repertoire analyses. The library was built by means of the immunoSEQ multiplex PCR assay. Genomic DNA from the sorted T-cell subsets was used to amplify and sequence rearranged TCR beta chain products. The paper's processing steps were these. Shannon entropy and Simpson indices were used to measure the diversity of productive TCR beta rearrangements in each repertoire. Clonal expansion was assessed by the summed frequency of the 100 most abundant productive TCR beta clonotypes among total reads. The TRB repertoires were scored with a self-reactivity index that is based on amino acid usage at CDR3beta positions 6 and 7. Repertoire analyses used two-way ANOVA; flow cytometric analyses used Student t or Mann-Whitney tests. Here the immuneACCESS table is served through TCRdb, limited to in-frame sequences with V and J called. Missing clones are a known gap in these copies; in checked studies unresolved V genes cover under half, and the rest lacks a known reason. That table furnishes V, J and clone size, whereas the DNA furnished D and trimming. This sample gives roughly 29,000 clones in total; about 95% of them show up just once. About 0.17% of the sample is held by the ten biggest clonotypes.

These data also formed part of another study, on regulatory T cells. As described in the second report: For the multiplex PCR, 52 forward TRBV primers and 13 reverse TRBJ primers were used, and amplification bias was corrected with both assay-based and computational methods. Restricted unique TRB V-J pairs and skewed V and J gene usage were observed in patient repertoires, most markedly in regulatory T cells. The study compared T-cell receptor beta repertoires of sorted regulatory, conventional CD4+ and CD8+ T cells between CD3G-deficient patients and healthy controls. Peripheral blood mononuclear cells were isolated by Ficoll density separation. Within the immunoSEQ assay, multiplex PCR amplified rearranged TRB loci from genomic DNA. An Illumina HiSeq platform was used to sequence the TRB amplicons. Custom algorithms error-filtered the raw sequences and aligned them to reference gene sequences, after which the immunoSEQ online tools were used for analysis. Frequencies of productive and nonproductive TRB rearrangements were evaluated among both unique and total sequences. For group comparisons, t tests, Mann-Whitney tests or two-way ANOVA were performed in Prism software.

Sequencing was carried out using CD25- CD4+ T cells sorted from blood. This TCR was recovered from a human donor in good health. The V and J genes are TRBV5-8 and TRBJ2-1, with TRBD2 identical over 11 junction bases. The DNA sequence is as follows: TGTGCCAGCAGCTATAGCGGGGGGGCCTACAATGAGCAGTTCTTC. It encodes CASSYSGGAYNEQFF.